The rows below give T cell receptor beta chains drawn from one sample of a study of response to subunit inactivated influenza vaccine. Via MiXCR, TCRdb re-called the RT-PCR reads, giving one row per CDR3 protein. The sample carries over 800,000 distinct CDR3 sequences, 21% recorded once. Sequenced material: PBMCs from blood, taken 5 days after vaccination. These TCRs come from a man aged 45-60 years who received an inactivated influenza vaccine. Each CDR3 is given with its conserved first and last residue.

TRBV5-1 CASRTGYEQYF
TRBV9 CASSVGDESEQYF
TRBV12-3/TRBV12-4 CASSLGRSNQPQHF
TRBV6-2/TRBV6-3 CASSRQSGANYGYTF
TRBV15 CATSRRPGENTEAFF
TRBV20-1 CSASTIDRGRETQYF
TRBV7-2 CASSLPGSGELFF
TRBV28 CASSQLSAQYYEQYF
TRBV11-2 CASSSQRGRNSPLHF
TRBV20-1 CSARVDGSGRLFF
TRBV29-1 CSVGGGMETQYF
TRBV25-1 CASSEASGRGKTQYF
TRBV15 CATSRGRVDGTDTQYF
TRBV4-3 CASSWTGMNTEAFF
TRBV9 CASTPLTDEQFF
TRBV20-1 CSARDHRAYGEQFF
TRBV10-3 CAISDRVRYEQYF
TRBV4-1 CASSQHNEQFF
TRBV6-1 CATLDLVNTEAFF
TRBV11-2 CASSLEGPVPYEQYF
TRBV20-1 CSARDDRAATDTQYF
TRBV6-1 CASSKTSGRTETQYF
TRBV7-9 CASSPIGGQSYTEAFF
TRBV5-1 CASSLELAGRNEQFF
TRBV27 CASSPYNSGDEQYF
TRBV12-3/TRBV12-4 CASSLYGPPDTQYF
TRBV7-2 CASSLKERVAQYF
TRBV4-2 CASSPSSGGAYNEQFF
TRBV20-1 CSARVEWDRISEQYF
TRBV7-9 CASSVDRDEQYF
TRBV12-3/TRBV12-4 CASRSLAGGLHEQFF
TRBV3-1 CASSQETGRAPEQYF
TRBV4-3 CASSQDLAGIRTGELFF
TRBV12-3/TRBV12-4 CASSFSGMGNEQFF
TRBV4-3 CASSQVLTGINSPLHF
TRBV5-1 CASSLEQEQFF
TRBV28 CASRHTRGEPQHF
TRBV19 CASSIAGRGRETQYF
TRBV6-1 CASSETGRPNYEQYF
TRBV6-5 CASSFRGGLADQYF
TRBV28 CASSPDGQGGRYEQYF
TRBV9 CASSVGANEKLFF
TRBV27 CASSLRPPGANVLTF
TRBV24-1 CATSDGGQGQETQYF
TRBV20-1 CSARVGVNYGYTF
TRBV20-1 CSASRAGWSETQYF
TRBV7-8 CASIAGTVPQETQYF
TRBV5-6 CASSWGQLEETQYF
TRBV12-3/TRBV12-4 CASSNQGALSGNTIYF
TRBV6-1 CASRGGAASYNSPLHF
TRBV28 CASSLYRRGRNTEAFF
TRBV12-3/TRBV12-4 CASSFQRGAGNEQFF
TRBV19 CASTIGTPSGELFF
TRBV20-1 CSASDRGDYGYTF
TRBV6-2/TRBV6-3 CASSYGPTGAYSYEQYF
TRBV2 CASSETSYGYTF
TRBV7-9 CASRSGTGGGKNIQYF
TRBV18 CASSLRTSGGADIADTQYF
TRBV7-2 CASGFLGGSQHF